This T cell receptor (beta chain) was sequenced during a study of cytomegalovirus exposure and HLA in healthy donors. At the level of the study: The study's early data release held approximately 91 million unique TCRs from HLA-typed donors. General study results and limits: Further analysis, carried out later, found HLA-associated TCR beta chains more clonally expanded than equally common other chains. Reportedly, TCR beta sequences accurately predicted HLA-A and HLA-B alleles in most subjects. TCR beta V- and J-gene trimming, according to a later analysis, was linked to a missense DCLRE1C variant.

The PCR had 60 Vbeta and 13 Jbeta primers. Only in-frame clones appear in the TCRdb table, and some are missing; sequencing was by immunoSEQ multiplex PCR. The sample lists roughly 100,000 clones; around 86% were seen once. As regards this clone: Its specificity is unknown.

The CDR3 is 13 amino acids. The germline V and J ends were trimmed by 2 bases and 3 bases, with 7 bases remaining between them. Germline CDR1 ENHRY, CDR2 SYGVKD. The sequencing sample was made of PBMCs. This chain connects TRBV10-3 to TRBJ1-1; no reliable D call. The TCR sequence derives from a man younger than 40 in good health and CMV-seropositive. The CDR3 spells CAISETADTEAFF. The CDR3 DNA sequence: TGTGCCATCAGTGAGACAGCGGACACTGAAGCTTTCTTT.